Listed below are T cell receptor beta chains from one sample, sequenced in a study of blood T cell repertoires in COVID-19. This table comes from immunoSEQ multiplex PCR, and its TCRdb copy is limited to in-frame clones, with some not included. The table records 300,000 to 450,000 clones, 75% to 90% of them present only once. Sequencing was done on a sample of peripheral blood. These receptors were collected from a woman aged 18-29 years with acute or convalescent COVID-19. Each CDR3 is given with its conserved first and last residue. The order of the fields is V gene, J gene, clone size, CDR3 length, D gene, CDR3 DNA, CDR3 protein. The D gene is left open where the match is weak. Rows give clone size only sometimes, using once, few, many, or a class for an expanded clone.

TRBV2	TRBJ1-1	-	13	-	TGTGCCTTACCCGGGACACCGAACACTGAAGCTTTCTTT	CALPGTPNTEAFF
TRBV9	TRBJ2-7	-	14	TRBD2	TGTGCCAGCAGCGCCGAAATAGCGGGAAGGGAGCAGTACTTC	CASSAEIAGREQYF
TRBV7-8	TRBJ1-1	-	15	-	TGTGCCAGCAGCTTATTCGGGGGGCTTGGCACTGAAGCTTTCTTT	CASSLFGGLGTEAFF
TRBV6-5	TRBJ1-1	-	11	-	TGTGCCAGCAGACAAACGACTGAAGCTTTCTTT	CASRQTTEAFF
TRBV27	TRBJ2-3	-	15	TRBD1	TGTGCCAGCAGTTTACGGGGACAGTTCACAGATACGCAGTATTTT	CASSLRGQFTDTQYF
TRBV3-1/TRBV3-2	TRBJ2-5	-	11	-	TGTGCCAGCAGCCAAGGAGGGACCCAGTACTTC	CASSQGGTQYF
TRBV19	TRBJ2-4	-	15	TRBD1	TGTGCCAGTAGTCCCGGGACAGGAACCAAAAACATTCAGTACTTC	CASSPGTGTKNIQYF
TRBV18	TRBJ1-2	once	14	-	TGTGCCAGCTCACAGGACACATTTAACTATGGCTACACCTTC	CASSQDTFNYGYTF
TRBV28	TRBJ1-1	few	15	TRBD1	TGTGCCACACACGGACAGGGGAAGTGGGACACTGAAGCTTTCTTT	CATHGQGKWDTEAFF
TRBV24-1	TRBJ2-5	-	16	-	TGTGCCACCAGTGACCCCTCGACAGGTAGCCAAGAGACCCAGTACTTC	CATSDPSTGSQETQYF
TRBV18	TRBJ2-7	-	13	-	TGTGCCAGCTCATGGGAGAGCTCCTACGAGCAGTACTTC	CASSWESSYEQYF
TRBV2	TRBJ2-7	-	14	-	TGTGCCAGCAGTGACTGGCCAAGCTCCTACGAGCAGTACTTC	CASSDWPSSYEQYF
TRBV10-3	TRBJ1-2	-	16	-	TGTGCCATCAGCGACTCCAGGGGTCCAGGACATTATGGCTACACCTTC	CAISDSRGPGHYGYTF
TRBV4-1	TRBJ2-7	-	18	TRBD2	TGCGCCAGCAGCCAAGATCCCGCGACTAGCGGGGGCTTTTACGAGCAGTACTTC	CASSQDPATSGGFYEQYF
TRBV7-2	TRBJ1-2	-	17	TRBD1	TGTGCCAGCAGCTCCATGACAGGGGCCTACGGGGGGTATGGCTACACCTTC	CASSSMTGAYGGYGYTF
TRBV11-2	TRBJ2-7	-	14	TRBD2	TGTGCCAGCAGCTCATGGAGCGGGGGCTCCGAGCAGTACTTC	CASSSWSGGSEQYF
TRBV7-9	TRBJ2-3	-	18	-	TGTGCCAGCAGCTTAGGTAGCGGACCTTTTCCTAGCACAGATACGCAGTATTTT	CASSLGSGPFPSTDTQYF
TRBV5-6	TRBJ2-7	-	14	TRBD1	TGTGCCAGCAACGCAATTGGGACAGCCATAGAGCAGTACTTC	CASNAIGTAIEQYF
TRBV2	TRBJ1-4	once	15	-	TGTGCCAGCATTGAAAGGGGGGGGACTAATGAAAAACTGTTTTTT	CASIERGGTNEKLFF
TRBV20-1	TRBJ2-3	-	10	TRBD2	TGCCTAGCGGGCACAGATACGCAGTATTTT	CLAGTDTQYF
TRBV11-2	TRBJ2-7	once	14	-	TGTGCCAGCAGCTTGGATGCTAGCGCCTACGAGCAGTACTTC	CASSLDASAYEQYF
TRBV6-1	TRBJ1-5	-	14	-	TGTGCCAGCAGTGATAGCCACAGCAATCAGCCCCAGCATTTT	CASSDSHSNQPQHF
TRBV5-1	TRBJ2-7	few	17	-	TGCGCCAGCAGCTTGTCCCTCCATGGCGGATTGCCTAACGAGCAGTACTTC	CASSLSLHGGLPNEQYF
TRBV3-1/TRBV3-2	TRBJ1-2	-	14	-	TGTGCCAGCAGCCAACCGGACATCAACTATGGCTACACCTTC	CASSQPDINYGYTF
TRBV5-4	TRBJ2-1	-	12	-	TGTGCCAGCAGCTCGGGTGAGGTTGAGCAGTTCTTC	CASSSGEVEQFF
TRBV4-1	TRBJ2-3	-	17	TRBD2	TGCGCCAGCAGCCAAGGTTGGCTGCGGGGGGCAACAGATACGCAGTATTTT	CASSQGWLRGATDTQYF
TRBV2	TRBJ2-2	few	14	-	TGTGCCAGCAGATGGACTCCTAACACCGGGGAGCTGTTTTTT	CASRWTPNTGELFF
TRBV5-6	TRBJ1-4	-	15	-	TGTGCCAGCAGCTTCGTCGCCCAGGGCAATGAAAAACTGTTTTTT	CASSFVAQGNEKLFF
TRBV7-9	TRBJ2-7	-	15	TRBD1	TGTGCCAGCAGCTTGGACGGACAGGGGAATTACGAGCAGTACTTC	CASSLDGQGNYEQYF
TRBV7-2	TRBJ2-1	-	16	TRBD2	TGTGCCAGCAGCTTAGTTCTCGGGGGGGCGTACAATGAGCAGTTCTTC	CASSLVLGGAYNEQFF
TRBV6-5	TRBJ2-1	once	13	-	TGTGCCAGCAGTTACGGTTCGATGGCTGAGCAGTTCTTC	CASSYGSMAEQFF
TRBV14	TRBJ1-2	-	13	-	TGTGCCAGCAGCGTCAGGGCTAACTATGGCTACACCTTC	CASSVRANYGYTF
TRBV20-1	TRBJ2-7	-	13	-	TGCAGTGCTAGTAGGACACAGACCTACGAGCAGTACTTC	CSASRTQTYEQYF
TRBV15	TRBJ1-5	-	15	-	TGTGCCACCAGCAGAGATGGGGGCACCAATCAGCCCCAGCATTTT	CATSRDGGTNQPQHF
TRBV19	TRBJ1-2	-	13	-	TGTGCCAGTAGCCGGGCAGGGGTGATTGGCTACACCTTC	CASSRAGVIGYTF
TRBV14	TRBJ2-5	once	17	-	TGTGCCAGCAGCCAAGACTGGGGCGACTCCAGCCAAGAGACCCAGTACTTC	CASSQDWGDSSQETQYF
TRBV15	TRBJ1-2	-	15	-	TGTGCCACCAGCAGCCATGGGGAAGGGGGCTATGGCTACACCTTC	CATSSHGEGGYGYTF
TRBV28	TRBJ1-6	-	17	TRBD1	TGTGCCAGCAGCTTGCTACGTGGGGGACAGGGTGGGTCACCCCTCCACTTT	CASSLLRGGQGGSPLHF
TRBV7-9	TRBJ2-7	-	15	-	TGTGCCAGCAGCTTAGCGCCCCTGGCCCCTTACGAGCAGTACTTC	CASSLAPLAPYEQYF
TRBV19	TRBJ2-7	few	16	-	TGTGCCAGTAGTACCACGAGGGGGGGCGTTCGAGGCGAGCAGTACTTC	CASSTTRGGVRGEQYF
TRBV19	TRBJ1-2	once	15	-	TGTGCCAGCAGTGACACAGGGATGAGCAACTATGGCTACACCTTC	CASSDTGMSNYGYTF
TRBV30	TRBJ2-5	-	12	-	TGTGCCTGGAGCCTCCTTGTCGAGACCCAGTACTTC	CAWSLLVETQYF
TRBV30	TRBJ1-2	-	15	-	TGTGCCTGGACTCTATTTCATGGGGGGGGCGGCGGCTACACCTTC	CAWTLFHGGGGGYTF
TRBV19	TRBJ1-2	-	18	TRBD1	TGTGCCAGTAGTATAGATGGTTTCGCAGGGGGCGCGTCCTATGGCTACACCTTC	CASSIDGFAGGASYGYTF
TRBV30	TRBJ1-1	-	15	-	TGTGCCTGGAGTGTATCCCGGACAGTTAACACTGAAGCTTTCTTT	CAWSVSRTVNTEAFF
TRBV18	TRBJ2-4	-	16	-	TGTGCCAGCTCACCAGAGAAAACCTGGGCCAAAAACATTCAGTACTTC	CASSPEKTWAKNIQYF
TRBV7-2	TRBJ1-2	-	15	-	TGTGCCAGCAGCTTAGGATCGGGGGAAAACTATGGCTACACCTTC	CASSLGSGENYGYTF
TRBV19	TRBJ1-2	-	14	-	TGTGCCAGTAGTATAGATTGGCGAATCGGGGGCTACACCTTC	CASSIDWRIGGYTF